These T cell receptor beta chains were read from a single sample in a study of T cell changes during pregnancy in multiple sclerosis. Some clones are missing from TCRdb's copy, which holds only in-frame ones; the method was immunoSEQ multiplex PCR. The table shows about 49,000 clones, with around 93% occurring only once. The sample in question was peripheral blood, obtained after pregnancy. These receptors all stem from a female donor with multiple sclerosis, enrolled in a pregnancy study. The CDR3 runs from the conserved cysteine through the conserved F or W. Each record gives: D gene, J gene, clone size, V gene, CDR3 DNA, CDR3 protein. The D gene is left open where the match is weak. The size of a clone is reported for some rows only, either as once, few or many, or as a class for expanded clones.

d_call: NA
j_call: TRBJ2-4
clone_size: NA
v_call: TRBV7-2
cdr3_nt: TGTGCCAGCAGCACCCAGACGGGGGCCAAAAACATTCAGTACTTC
cdr3_aa: CASSTQTGAKNIQYF

d_call: NA
j_call: TRBJ2-4
clone_size: NA
v_call: TRBV7-2
cdr3_nt: TGTGCCAGCAGCTTACTTCTTGGCCAGGCGAAGATTACCAAAAACATTCAGTACTTC
cdr3_aa: CASSLLLGQAKITKNIQYF

d_call: NA
j_call: TRBJ2-2
clone_size: NA
v_call: TRBV19
cdr3_nt: TGTGCCAGTAGTATGGGTGGGGCCTTCCTCACCGGGGAGCTGTTTTTT
cdr3_aa: CASSMGGAFLTGELFF

d_call: NA
j_call: TRBJ2-3
clone_size: once
v_call: TRBV29-1
cdr3_nt: TGCAGCGGCCGGGACTTCACCGCCGGAACCCGGGCAGATACGCAGTATTTT
cdr3_aa: CSGRDFTAGTRADTQYF

d_call: NA
j_call: TRBJ1-2
clone_size: NA
v_call: TRBV7-2
cdr3_nt: TGTGCCAGCAGCTTCCCGCATACGAACTCTGGCTACACCTTC
cdr3_aa: CASSFPHTNSGYTF

d_call: NA
j_call: TRBJ2-1
clone_size: NA
v_call: TRBV10-3
cdr3_nt: TGTGCCATCAGTGAGGGGACTCCAAGGGAGCAGTTCTTC
cdr3_aa: CAISEGTPREQFF

d_call: NA
j_call: TRBJ2-1
clone_size: NA
v_call: TRBV10-1
cdr3_nt: TGCGCCTACCTTAACAGTACCCCCTACAATGAGCAGTTCTTC
cdr3_aa: CAYLNSTPYNEQFF

d_call: TRBD1
j_call: TRBJ1-2
clone_size: NA
v_call: TRBV5-4
cdr3_nt: TGTGCCAGCAGCCGGGACAGTCCTTATGGCTACACCTTC
cdr3_aa: CASSRDSPYGYTF

d_call: NA
j_call: TRBJ2-7
clone_size: NA
v_call: TRBV7-8
cdr3_nt: TGTGCCAGCAGCGGCCGCAGGGGCTACGAGCAGTACTTC
cdr3_aa: CASSGRRGYEQYF

d_call: NA
j_call: TRBJ2-5
clone_size: NA
v_call: TRBV6-1
cdr3_nt: TGTGCCGGGGGTGGACAGCCCCAAGAGACCCAGTACTTC
cdr3_aa: CAGGGQPQETQYF

d_call: NA
j_call: TRBJ1-1
clone_size: NA
v_call: TRBV7-3
cdr3_nt: TGTGCCAGCAGCTTACATAGGGGTAAAGGACAGGAAGCTTTCTTT
cdr3_aa: CASSLHRGKGQEAFF

d_call: TRBD1
j_call: TRBJ2-7
clone_size: NA
v_call: TRBV2
cdr3_nt: TGTGCCAGCAGTGATCAGGGGGTTCAGGACGAGCAGTACTTC
cdr3_aa: CASSDQGVQDEQYF